This T cell receptor beta chain appears in the sequencing data of a study of CD8+CD57+ T cells in acquired aplastic anemia. Germline V gene lookup returns CDR1 SGHAT and CDR2 FQNNGV. The CDR3 loop spans 15 amino acids. Losses at the gene ends were 5 bases for V and 5 bases for J; bases not matched to a gene: 8. The study profiled TCR beta VDJ and CDR3 using genomic DNA as template. TCRdb itself ran the reads through MiXCR, one entry per CDR3 protein. This sample carries about 190,000 distinct CDR3 sequences, approximately 49% of them seen once, and the ten largest clones take about 17%. Overall study findings and caveats: Common to patients and controls were 25 to 30 CD8+ CDR3 sequences.

This clonotype was counted at least ten times. Its antigen is not known. The sample comprised sorted CD4+, CD8+, or CD8+CD57+ T cells (not recorded which) from PBMCs. This rearrangement joins TRBV11-2 to TRBJ1-4, with 7 bases that match TRBD1. The source is a human donor in good health, serving as a control. CDR3 loop: CASSATGQLNEKLFF. In DNA form, the CDR3 reads TGTGCCAGCAGCGCAACGGGACAGCTAAATGAAAAACTGTTTTTT. The complete variable domain, with remaining parts taken from reference TRBV11-2 and TRBJ1-4, reads EAGVAQSPRYKIIEKRQSVAFWCNPISGHATLYWYQQILGQGPKLLIQFQNNGVVDDSQLPKDRFSAERLKGVDSTLKIQPAKLEDSAVYLCASSATGQLNEKLFFGSGTQLSVL.